One sample yielded the 28 T cell receptor beta chains listed below, sequenced in a study of T cell changes during pregnancy in multiple sclerosis. Sequencing used immunoSEQ multiplex PCR; TCRdb keeps in-frame clones, though not all of them. The sample yields 45,000 to 75,000 clones, about 91% seen once. Sequencing was performed on peripheral blood, taken in the first trimester of pregnancy. These receptors came from a female donor with multiple sclerosis, enrolled in a pregnancy study.

J is TRBJ2-3 and V is TRBV19, with D maybe TRBD2 (7 bases). V was cut by 6 bases and J by 1 base, with 8 bases left in between. The germline CDR1 and CDR2 sequences are LNHDA and SQIVND (reference sequence). The CDR3 has 13 residues. In DNA, the CDR3 is TGTGCCAGTAGGGGGGGGCGCACAGATACGCAGTATTTT. This gives the protein CASRGGRTDTQYF.

V is TRBV7-2 and J is TRBJ1-1, with a possible D match to TRBD1 (5 bases). The CDR3 has 16 amino acids. Deletions cut 5 bases from V and 0 bases from J, with 16 bases between. Germline assignment: CDR1 SGHTA and CDR2 FQGNSA. As DNA, the CDR3 is TGTGCCAGCAGCCCTCGGGGGGGGATCATGAACACTGAAGCTTTCTTT. Protein product: CASSPRGGIMNTEAFF.

The rearrangement joins TRBV11-1 to TRBJ2-7; possibly TRBD2 for D (6 bases). This CDR3 region has 16 residues. Germline loops: CDR1 SGHAT, CDR2 FQDESV (reference sequence). V was shortened by 1 base and J by 0 bases, with 13 bases between the two germline ends. CDR3 protein: CASSLELAGSSYEQYF. Written as DNA, the CDR3 is TGTGCCAGCAGCTTAGAGTTGGCGGGGAGCTCCTACGAGCAGTACTTC.

The J gene is TRBJ2-1, the V gene TRBV4-3; possible D gene TRBD2, 6 bases. The CDR3 runs to 15 residues. Per the germline V gene, CDR1 is LGHNA and CDR2 is YSLEER. Trimming pared 1 base from V and 5 bases from J, leaving 12 bases between. CDR3 in amino acids: CASSQGGTGNNEQFF. CDR3 coding DNA: TGCGCCAGCAGCCAAGGGGGGACTGGGAACAATGAGCAGTTCTTC.

This chain uses TRBV7-2 with TRBJ2-2; 7 nucleotides align to TRBD2. The germline V gene encodes CDR1 SGHTA and CDR2 FQGNSA. This CDR3 is 14 amino acids long. Trimming at V came to 3 bases and at J to 6 bases, leaving 4 bases not matched to a gene. The CDR3: CASSFGGEAGELFF. The DNA of the CDR3 is TGTGCCAGCAGCTTTGGGGGGGAGGCCGGGGAGCTGTTTTTT.

The chain has TRBV7-9 and TRBJ2-3, with a possible D match to TRBD2 (6 bases). This CDR3 has 13 amino acids. Trimming stripped 5 bases from V and 3 bases from J, with 9 bases between. The germline V gene encodes CDR1 SEHNR and CDR2 FQNEAQ (reference sequence). DNA of the CDR3: TGTGCCAGCAGCCCAGGACTAACAGATACGCAGTATTTT. This translates into CASSPGLTDTQYF.

On this clone itself: The junction does not match germline at one end; this may be a read error. The V and J genes are TRBV7-7 and TRBJ2-2; 9 bases align to TRBD1. CDR1 and CDR2 (germline): SSHAT, FNYEAQ (reference sequence). This CDR3 comprises 17 residues. DNA of the CDR3: TGTGCTAGCAGCTTAGGGACAGGGTCCCGTGGCACCGGGGAGCTGTTTTTT. It is translated as CASSLGTGSRGTGELFF.

The rearrangement joins TRBV6-4 to TRBJ1-1, with 7 nucleotides matching TRBD1. Germline V gene data show CDR1 as MRHNA and CDR2 as SNTAGT. This CDR3 is 16 amino acids long. J gave up 5 bases and V 0 bases, and 9 bases lay outside the gene matches. CDR3 residues: CASSDSNTGAFTEAFF. The CDR3 region has the DNA TGTGCCAGCAGTGACTCGAATACAGGGGCATTTACTGAAGCTTTCTTT.

The chain recombines TRBV7-9 with TRBJ2-7; 7 positions agree with TRBD2. The CDR3 is 15 residues long. CDR1 SEHNR and CDR2 FQNEAQ come from the germline V gene (reference sequence). V lost 4 bases and J lost 6; bases outside the gene matches: 12. DNA of the CDR3: TGTGCCAGCAGCTCGGCCCTAGCGGTTATGAGCGAGCAGTACTTC. Amino acid sequence: CASSSALAVMSEQYF.

This clone was detected once. The V call is TRBV6-5, the J call TRBJ1-4; TRBD1 might be the D (5 bases). Germline CDR1 and CDR2: MNHEY and SVGAGI. CDR3 length equals 15 residues. With 0 bases removed from V and 8 bases from J, the gap between germline ends came to 13 bases. In DNA form, the CDR3 reads TGTGCCAGCAGTTACTCCCCGGGGGTCGGGGAAAAACTGTTTTTT. Protein sequence: CASSYSPGVGEKLFF.

V and J are TRBV6-5 and TRBJ1-2, with 7 bases that match TRBD1. The CDR3 spans 13 residues. Germline loops: CDR1 MNHEY, CDR2 SVGAGI. With V trimmed by 6 bases and J by 6 bases, 7 bases remained unmatched. The DNA of the CDR3 is TGTGCCAGCAGATTACAGGGGAGGCATGGCTACACCTTC. It encodes CASRLQGRHGYTF.

Here the CDR3 DNA reads TGCGCCAGCAGCATACACGGACAGGTATCCATGAACACTGAAGCTTTCTTT. Translating gives CASSIHGQVSMNTEAFF. The gene calls are TRBV5-1 and TRBJ1-1; 7 nucleotides match TRBD1. The length of the CDR3 is 17 residues. V dropped 4 bases and J dropped 0; count of bases not matched to a gene: 12. The V gene's germline CDR1 is SGHRS and CDR2 YFSETQ.

The chain joins TRBV7-8 to TRBJ1-4; 7 bases line up with TRBD1. Germline CDR1 is SGHVS and CDR2 is FQNEAQ. The CDR3 extends over 13 amino acids. The J segment lost 12 bases and the V segment lost 2 bases, leaving 6 bases of the junction unmatched. CDR3 DNA: TGTGCCAGCAGCTTACGGGACAGTCGAGAACTGTTTTTT. Amino acids: CASSLRDSRELFF.

This chain connects TRBV7-9 to TRBJ2-1; a weak D match, TRBD2 (6 bases). The CDR3 runs 17 residues. CDR1 is SEHNR, CDR2 FQNEAQ, per germline (reference sequence). V was pared by 0 bases and J by 7 bases, with 19 bases between. For the CDR3, the DNA is TGTGCCAGCAGCTTAGCCATAAGTCCCGCGGGGCTTAATGAGCAGTTCTTC. This translates into CASSLAISPAGLNEQFF. Full variable domain (rest looked up from reference TRBV7-9 and TRBJ2-1): DTGVSQNPRHKITKRGQNVTFRCDPISEHNRLYWYRQTLGQGPEFLTYFQNEAQLEKSRLLSDRFSAERPKGSFSTLEIQRTEQGDSAMYLCASSLAISPAGLNEQFFGPGTRLTVL.

The chain joins TRBV9 to TRBJ2-1; 9 nucleotides line up with TRBD2. Germline V gives CDR1 SGDLS, CDR2 YYNGEE. The CDR3 loop spans 15 amino acids. With 4 bases clipped from V and 4 bases from J, the junction kept 6 bases outside the gene matches. The DNA of the CDR3 is TGTGCCAGCAGCCCGCGGGGGGGCTATTACAATGAGCAGTTCTTC. Protein product: CASSPRGGYYNEQFF.

This sequence joins TRBV7-2 and TRBJ1-1; 8 bases are a match to TRBD1. The CDR3 is 13 residues long. After removal of 3 bases from V and 12 bases from J, the junction contained 9 bases not matched to a gene. Germline V lookup: CDR1 SGHTA, CDR2 FQGNSA. The CDR3: CASSFRDRTTPFF. The CDR3 DNA reads TGTGCCAGCAGCTTTCGGGACAGGACTACACCTTTCTTT. The full variable domain, its missing parts supplied by reference TRBV7-2 and TRBJ1-1, is GAGVSQSPSNKVTEKGKDVELRCDPISGHTALYWYRQSLGQGLEFLIYFQGNSAPDKSGLPSDRFSAERTGGSVSTLTIQRTQQEDSAVYLCASSFRDRTTPFFGQGTRLTVV.

This clone was counted a few times. The J gene is TRBJ2-7, the V gene TRBV5-4; TRBD1 might be the D (5 bases). V was trimmed by 2 bases and J by 1 base, leaving 7 bases between them. Germline lookup yields CDR1 SGHNT and CDR2 YYREEE (reference sequence). This CDR3 spans 13 amino acids. The CDR3 is CASSLRGSYEQYF. Written as DNA, the CDR3 is TGTGCCAGCAGCTTAAGGGGTTCCTACGAGCAGTACTTC.

The chain joins TRBV19 to TRBJ1-5; D is perhaps TRBD1 (5 bases). Trimming took off 8 bases at V and 9 bases at J, with 26 bases between the two ends. The CDR3 has 16 residues. The germline CDR1 and CDR2 sequences are LNHDA and SQIVND (reference sequence). The CDR3 spells CASSGQAGRVNVPQHF. In nucleotides, the CDR3 is TGTGCCAGTTCTGGCCAGGCGGGACGGGTCAATGTGCCCCAGCATTTT.

J is TRBJ2-3 and V is TRBV2, with TRBD2 as a possible D gene (7 bases). The CDR3 totals 14 residues. Deletions cut 4 bases from V and 3 bases from J, with 11 bases between. Germline V gene lookup returns CDR1 SNHLY and CDR2 FYNNEI. The CDR3 DNA is TGTGCCAGCAGTGGGGGGGGCGGGACAGATACGCAGTATTTT. It yields the protein CASSGGGGTDTQYF.

This sequence joins TRBV18 and TRBJ1-2; D ambiguous. The CDR3 length is 14 residues. Germline V gene lookup returns CDR1 KGHSH and CDR2 LQKENI. V was cut by 3 bases and J by 5 bases, with 13 bases left in between. The CDR3 here is CASSPLDREYGYTF. The DNA for the CDR3 is TGTGCCAGCTCACCGCTGGACCGGGAGTATGGCTACACCTTC.

The chain uses TRBV18 and TRBJ1-5, with TRBD1 matching 7 bases. CDR1 and CDR2 (germline): KGHSH, LQKENI. The J segment lost 2 bases and the V segment lost 3 bases, leaving 1 base of the junction unmatched. This CDR3 is built from 14 residues. The CDR3 nucleotides read TGTGCCAGCTCACCTCAGGGGGGCAATCAGCCCCAGCATTTT. This gives the protein CASSPQGGNQPQHF.

The rearrangement joins TRBV7-2 to TRBJ1-1; TRBD1 is a possible D gene (5 bases). There are 17 residues in the CDR3. V was cut by 1 base and J by 1 base, with 16 bases left in between. The germline gives CDR1 SGHTA, CDR2 FQGNSA. CDR3 sequence: CASSLGSWSGENTEAFF. DNA of the CDR3: TGTGCCAGCAGCTTAGGGTCCTGGTCGGGGGAGAACACTGAAGCTTTCTTT. Variable domain in full (rest from reference TRBV7-2 and TRBJ1-1): GAGVSQSPSNKVTEKGKDVELRCDPISGHTALYWYRQSLGQGLEFLIYFQGNSAPDKSGLPSDRFSAERTGGSVSTLTIQRTQQEDSAVYLCASSLGSWSGENTEAFFGQGTRLTVV.

This clone has just one count. The CDR3 DNA reads TGTGCCAGCAGGCGGACAGGGACTGAAGCTTTCTTT. Residues: CASRRTGTEAFF. The chain combines TRBV27 with TRBJ1-1, with 8 nucleotides matching TRBD1. Germline V gene data show CDR1 as MNHEY and CDR2 as SMNVEV (reference sequence). V gave up 6 bases and J gave up 5 bases; unmatched junction bases: 2. CDR3 length equals 12 residues.

The CDR3 nucleotides read TGTGCCAGCAGCTTCGCCCCTACGGAGCAGTACTTC. Amino acids: CASSFAPTEQYF. The chain links TRBV7-2 to TRBJ2-7; D call uncertain. The germline V gene encodes CDR1 SGHTA and CDR2 FQGNSA. CDR3 length: 12 residues. Trimming took off 3 bases at V and 7 bases at J, with 10 bases between the two ends.

This rearrangement joins TRBV7-9 to TRBJ1-2; a weak D match, TRBD1 (5 bases). Germline lookup yields CDR1 SEHNR and CDR2 FQNEAQ (reference sequence). Trimming took off 5 bases at V and 7 bases at J, with 17 bases between the two ends. This CDR3 spans 14 amino acids. CDR3 bases: TGTGCCAGCAGCCTATCCGGGGCTAGCGGTGGCTACACCTTC. Residues: CASSLSGASGGYTF.

The chain joins TRBV7-6 to TRBJ2-2; 9 positions agree with TRBD1. The junction had 9 bases not matched to a gene; V was cut back by 7 bases and J by 3 bases. Germline V lookup: CDR1 SGHVS, CDR2 FNYEAQ. The CDR3 loop spans 16 amino acids. CDR3 DNA: TGTGCCAGCACCCTCGGCGGGACAGGGTACACCGGGGAGCTGTTTTTT. It yields the protein CASTLGGTGYTGELFF. Combining the CDR3 with reference TRBV7-6 and TRBJ2-2 gives the whole variable domain GAGVSQSPRYKVTKRGQDVALRCDPISGHVSLYWYRQALGQGPEFLTYFNYEAQQDKSGLPNDRFSAERPEGSISTLTIQRTEQRDSAMYRCASTLGGTGYTGELFFGEGSRLTVL.

V usage is TRBV6-1 and J usage is TRBJ1-3; unclear D gene. The CDR3 loop spans 15 amino acids. V lost 2 bases, J lost 2 bases, and 10 bases lay in between. Germline CDR1 MNHNS, CDR2 SASEGT. The CDR3 nucleotides read TGTGCCAGCAGTGAACCCTGGAGGACTGGAAACACCATATATTTT. As protein: CASSEPWRTGNTIYF.

The CDR3 bases are TGTGCCAGCAGCCGCCAAGAGGTCTCGAACACTGAAGCTTTCTTT. Its protein is CASSRQEVSNTEAFF. The V and J genes are TRBV5-5 and TRBJ1-1; D gene ambiguous. CDR1 is SGHKS and CDR2 is YYEKEE in the germline V gene (reference sequence). Between the trimmed V and J ends, which lost 4 bases and 1 base, there was a span of 14 bases. The length of the CDR3 is 15 residues.